Ten or more counts support the clone carrying this T cell receptor (beta chain). Antigen: not known. The data were obtained in a study of identical twins. Study-wide findings and caveats: Cord blood beta clonotypes that were abundant carried fewer insertions, and memory repertoires showed no such trend.

With 0 bases removed from V and 10 bases from J, the gap between germline ends came to 8 bases. This CDR3 has 13 residues. Looked up from germline, CDR1 is SGDLS and CDR2 is YYNGEE. One entry per CDR3 protein, called by TCRdb with MiXCR from the 5' RACE reads. The sample contains fewer than 500,000 distinct CDR3 sequences, roughly 24% of which appear only once. This same sample was also taken into another study, of T cells expressing NK-cell markers. From that report: Dominant NKG2C+ clonotype frequencies of 1.0-7.0% of CD8+ T cells were measured in roughly 6 donors.

This receptor was identified in a woman younger than 30 in good health. Sequencing was done on a sample of CD4+ T cells sorted from blood. This chain uses TRBV9 with TRBJ1-6; D gene unclear. The chain's CDR3 is CASSVDVRSPLHF. Written as DNA, the CDR3 is TGTGCCAGCAGCGTAGACGTAAGGTCACCCCTCCACTTT.